This T cell receptor (beta chain) derives from a study of blood T cell repertoires in COVID-19. On the study more broadly: Sites across the United States, Italy and Spain contributed samples from acute and convalescent COVID-19.

Libraries were prepared by immunoSEQ multiplex PCR; TCRdb keeps only in-frame clonotypes and omits some of them. In the table there are approximately 61,000 clones, approximately 86% of which are singletons. The ends were cut back, 8 bases at V and 0 bases at J, with 12 bases in the middle. The germline V gene has CDR1 ENHRY and CDR2 SYGVKD. The CDR3 length is 14 residues. Sequencing was performed on peripheral blood. The chain carries TRBV10-3 and TRBJ2-3, with D possibly matching TRBD2 (7 bases). The receptor comes from a human donor in a cohort sampled during active COVID-19. The DNA of the CDR3 is TGTGCCATCCGGAGGGGGGGGAGCACAGATACGCAGTATTTT. This sequence encodes CAIRRGGSTDTQYF.